This T cell receptor (beta chain) came from a study of blood T cell repertoires in COVID-19. Across the whole study: From T cells, B-cell-depleted T cells, or PBMCs came the material, which was cDNA or gDNA.

TCRdb's table, derived via immunoSEQ multiplex PCR, lists solely in-frame clones and lacks some. This sample has 200,000 to 300,000 clones, with approximately 91% found just once. CDR3 length equals 15 residues. V lost 2 bases, J lost 2 bases, and 10 bases lay in between. Germline V lookup: CDR1 LGHDT, CDR2 YNNKEL (reference sequence). The sequenced sample consisted of peripheral blood. The chain is built from TRBV3-1 (or the pseudogene TRBV3-2) and TRBJ1-5; D uncertain. The receptor was derived from a woman aged 30 to 39 with acute or convalescent COVID-19. The CDR3 reads CASSQTIGGNQPQHF. The DNA of the CDR3 is TGTGCCAGCAGCCAAACTATAGGCGGCAATCAGCCCCAGCATTTT.